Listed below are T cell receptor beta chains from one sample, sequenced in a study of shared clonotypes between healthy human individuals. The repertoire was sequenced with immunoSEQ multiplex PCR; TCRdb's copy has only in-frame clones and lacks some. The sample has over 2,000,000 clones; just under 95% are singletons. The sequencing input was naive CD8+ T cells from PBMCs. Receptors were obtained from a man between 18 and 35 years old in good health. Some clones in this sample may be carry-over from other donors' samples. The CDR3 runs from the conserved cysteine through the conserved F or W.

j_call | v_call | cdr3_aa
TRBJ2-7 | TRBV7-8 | CASSLSREKGSQYF
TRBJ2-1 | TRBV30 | CAWSIKNEQFF
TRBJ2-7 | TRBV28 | CASSSRTGGYEQYF
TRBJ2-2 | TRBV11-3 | CASSSHRDTGELFF
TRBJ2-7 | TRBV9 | CASSVIDSSYEQYF
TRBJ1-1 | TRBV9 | CASSSGTGGTHGTEAFF
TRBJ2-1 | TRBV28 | CASSPSGGMNEQFF
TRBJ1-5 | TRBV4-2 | CASSGGNQPQHF
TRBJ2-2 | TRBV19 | CASSEGRWNTGELFF
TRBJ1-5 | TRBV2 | CASSEVQHF
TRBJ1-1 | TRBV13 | CASSLAQGGSDTEAFF
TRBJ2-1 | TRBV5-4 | CASSLRGGLEQFF
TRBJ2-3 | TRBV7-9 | CASSHPDRDTDTQYF
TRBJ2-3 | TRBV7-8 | CASSGGLAGVVDTQYF
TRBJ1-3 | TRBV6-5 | CASSYTPAGTGNTIYF
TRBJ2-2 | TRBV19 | CASREDTGELFF
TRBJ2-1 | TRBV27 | CASSLAASSYNEQFF
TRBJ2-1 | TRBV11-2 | CASSPRDRANEQFF
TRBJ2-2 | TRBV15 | CATSGGQANTGELFF
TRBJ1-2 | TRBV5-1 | CASSLWPATNYGYTF
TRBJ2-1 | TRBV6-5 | CASSPDRVPYNEQFF
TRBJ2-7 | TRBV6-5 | CASSYSWADEQYF
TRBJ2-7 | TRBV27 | CASSPQGHEQYF
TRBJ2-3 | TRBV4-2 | CASSRGTGQISTDTQYF
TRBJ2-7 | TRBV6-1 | CASSEVAYEQYF
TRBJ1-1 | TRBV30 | CAWSVRRPTEAFF
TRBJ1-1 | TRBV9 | CASSMQNTEAFF
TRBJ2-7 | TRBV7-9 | CASSTQDSVVHEQYF
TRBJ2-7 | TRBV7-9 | CASSRIAVREALSEQYF
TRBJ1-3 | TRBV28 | CASSLSEGGNTIYF
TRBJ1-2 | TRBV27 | CASSSLTGWDGYTF
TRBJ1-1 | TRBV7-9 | CASSLGVTEAFF
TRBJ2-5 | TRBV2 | CASEQETQYF
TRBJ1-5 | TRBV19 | CASSMMGVSNQPQHF
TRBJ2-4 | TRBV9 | CASSVGDGGNIQYF
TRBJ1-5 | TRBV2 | CASSESAVRQPQHF
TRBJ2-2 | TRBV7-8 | CASSNPDGLAGLVTGELFF
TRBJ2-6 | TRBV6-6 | CASSIEEAGANVLTF
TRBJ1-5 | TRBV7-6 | CASSLGLGNQPQHF
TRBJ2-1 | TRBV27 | CASSTMGLRDYNEQFF
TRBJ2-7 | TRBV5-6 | CASSFGQGKTYEQYF
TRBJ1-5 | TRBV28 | CASSLGRQGSQPQHF
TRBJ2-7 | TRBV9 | CASSVGGGVSSYEQYF
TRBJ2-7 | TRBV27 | CASSKLAGVYEQYF
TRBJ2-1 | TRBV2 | CASSEETSGRVYNEQFF
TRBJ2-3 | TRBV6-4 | CASSDSGDTQYF
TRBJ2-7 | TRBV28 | CASSLSLIFPSYEQYF
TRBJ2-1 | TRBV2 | CAGLGLAGDREQFF
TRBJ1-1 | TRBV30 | CAWKTGAYTEAFF
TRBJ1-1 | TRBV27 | CASSLAGTNTEAFF
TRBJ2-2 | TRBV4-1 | CASSQATGVTGELFF
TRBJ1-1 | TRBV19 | CASSLRGMNTEAFF
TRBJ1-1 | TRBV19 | CASSIFERATEAFF
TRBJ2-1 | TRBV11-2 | CASSLIGISYNEQFF
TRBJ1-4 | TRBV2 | CASSAGVLTTNEKLFF
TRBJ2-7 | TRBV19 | CASRGGYEQYF